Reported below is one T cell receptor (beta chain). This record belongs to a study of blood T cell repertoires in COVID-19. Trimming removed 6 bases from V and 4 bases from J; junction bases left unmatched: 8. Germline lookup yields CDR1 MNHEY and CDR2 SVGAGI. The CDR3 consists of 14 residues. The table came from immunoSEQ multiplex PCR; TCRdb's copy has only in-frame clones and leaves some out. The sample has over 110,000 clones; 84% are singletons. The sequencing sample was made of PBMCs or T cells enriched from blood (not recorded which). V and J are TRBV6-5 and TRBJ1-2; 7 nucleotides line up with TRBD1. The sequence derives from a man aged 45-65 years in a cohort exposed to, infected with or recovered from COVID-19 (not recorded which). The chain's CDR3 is CASSRIRDSYGYTF. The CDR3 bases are TGTGCCAGCAGCCGTATCCGGGACAGCTATGGCTACACCTTC.